This TCR beta chain was sequenced in a study of a mutant IDH1 vaccine in newly diagnosed glioma. Of note for this clone: What it binds is not known.

Time point here: week 5, during vaccination. Every single dose of the vaccine, 300 ug of mutant IDH1 20-mer peptide, came with topical imiquimod. Profiled with immunoSEQ multiplex PCR; TCRdb holds only in-frame clones, not every one. The sample includes approximately 24,000 clones, around 79% of them seen just once. The junction had 6 bases not matched to a gene; V was cut back by 0 bases and J by 7 bases. Germline CDR1 and CDR2: SGDLS and YYNGEE. The CDR3 extends over 15 amino acids. V gene TRBV9 combines with J gene TRBJ2-1, with TRBD2 matching over 8 bases. The sequence derives from a man in his forties with glioma. The specimen comprised PBMCs, sampled from a glioma patient whose treatment included an IDH1 peptide vaccine. CDR3 nucleotides: TGTGCCAGCAGCGTAGTTACGGGAGGGGATAATGAGCAGTTCTTC. Protein product: CASSVVTGGDNEQFF.